The 25 T cell receptor beta chains below come from one sample, sequenced in a study of blood T cell repertoires in COVID-19. The table came from immunoSEQ multiplex PCR; TCRdb's copy has only in-frame clones and leaves some out. The sample lists 150,000 or so clones, 85% to 95% occurring once. The sequenced material came from peripheral blood. The origin of the receptors is a middle-aged man with acute or convalescent COVID-19.

The chain combines TRBV5-1 with TRBJ1-2; weak D call: TRBD1 (5 bases). The germline V and J ends were trimmed by 1 base and 8 bases, with 18 bases remaining between them. The CDR3 has 15 amino acids. Germline CDR1 is SGHRS and CDR2 is YFSETQ. The CDR3 here is CASSLNLVGGNGYTF. DNA of the CDR3: TGCGCCAGCAGCTTGAACCTCGTTGGGGGGAACGGCTACACCTTC.

The table lists this clone with a count of one. The chain joins TRBV23-1 to TRBJ1-5; D is perhaps TRBD1 (5 bases). Being an ORF, TRBV23-1 has a function that is uncertain. V lost 0 bases and J 0 bases, leaving 18 bases between the germline ends. This CDR3 region has 19 residues. The CDR3 DNA sequence: TGCGCCAGCAGTCAATCGATAGGGGTACGGCTAGGTAGCAATCAGCCCCAGCATTTT. It translates to CASSQSIGVRLGSNQPQHF.

The chain recombines TRBV6-2 or TRBV6-3 with TRBJ1-5; 7 bases agree with TRBD1. The V gene end was trimmed by 6 bases and the J gene end by 0 bases; junction bases not matched to a gene: 8. This CDR3 has 16 amino acids. CDR1 MNHEY and CDR2 SVGEGT come from the germline V gene. CDR3 amino acids: CASSSNRGHSNQPQHF. The CDR3 DNA reads TGTGCCAGCAGCTCCAACAGGGGACATAGCAATCAGCCCCAGCATTTT.

CDR3 in DNA: TGCGCCAGCAGCTTGGGCAGGGAGGGAAACGAGCAGTACTTC. It specifies CASSLGREGNEQYF. V gene TRBV5-1 combines with J gene TRBJ2-7, with 7 bases fitting TRBD2. The V segment lost 0 bases and the J segment 5 bases; nucleotides outside the gene matches: 5. Germline-derived CDR1 and CDR2 are SGHRS and YFSETQ. The CDR3 runs to 14 residues.

The J gene is TRBJ1-6, the V gene TRBV6-1; no firm D call. Germline CDR1 is MNHNS and CDR2 is SASEGT. The CDR3 has 12 amino acids. The ends were cut back, 3 bases at V and 7 bases at J, with 4 bases in the middle. CDR3 amino acids: CASSDRNSPLHF. The CDR3, as DNA: TGTGCCAGCAGTGACAGGAATTCACCCCTCCACTTT.

The chain links TRBV28 to TRBJ1-2; 7 bases are a match to TRBD1. This CDR3 region has 15 residues. Germline V lookup: CDR1 MDHEN, CDR2 SYDVKM. After removal of 7 bases from V and 0 bases from J, the junction contained 8 bases not matched to a gene. The CDR3 sequence: CASTDTGAANYGYTF. CDR3 bases: TGTGCCAGCACCGACACAGGGGCAGCTAACTATGGCTACACCTTC.

The chain combines TRBV6-2 or TRBV6-3 with TRBJ2-1; TRBD1 might be the D (6 bases). The V gene lost 2 bases and the J gene lost 0 bases, with 8 bases spanning the gap. This CDR3 has 15 amino acids. Germline V CDR1 and CDR2: MNHEY, SVGEGT. This CDR3 reads CASSYGQFSYNEQFF. The CDR3 DNA reads TGTGCCAGCAGTTACGGACAGTTCTCCTACAATGAGCAGTTCTTC.

The chain joins TRBV7-2 to TRBJ2-3; 8 bases match TRBD1. The length of the CDR3 is 17 residues. Germline V CDR1 and CDR2: SGHTA, FQGNSA. Trimming at V came to 1 base and at J to 0 bases, leaving 6 bases not matched to a gene. CDR3 region: CASSLVAGQGSTDTQYF. Here the CDR3 DNA reads TGTGCCAGCAGCTTAGTAGCTGGACAGGGTAGCACAGATACGCAGTATTTT.

For the CDR3, the DNA is TGTGCCACCAGTGATCCAGGACTAGCGGGTAGCACAGATACGCAGTATTTT. This translates into CATSDPGLAGSTDTQYF. This chain uses TRBV24-1 with TRBJ2-3; 11 bases agree with TRBD2. After removal of 3 bases from V and 0 bases from J, the junction contained 4 bases not matched to a gene. The CDR3 extends over 17 amino acids. The germline CDR1 and CDR2 sequences are KGHDR and SFDVKD.

The V call is TRBV5-8, the J call TRBJ1-2; D might be TRBD1 (6 bases). The germline V and J ends were trimmed by 1 base and 4 bases, with 11 bases remaining between them. Germline lookup yields CDR1 SGHTS and CDR2 YDEGEE. There are 14 residues in the CDR3. The CDR3 here is CASSLQGKGYGYTF. The CDR3 region has the DNA TGTGCCAGCAGCTTGCAGGGGAAGGGCTATGGCTACACCTTC.

The chain couples TRBV18 to TRBJ1-5; the D is unclear. V dropped 1 base and J dropped 4 bases, with 11 bases sitting between them. The germline gives CDR1 KGHSH, CDR2 LQKENI. The CDR3 covers 15 residues. The CDR3 here is CASSPHVGGNQPQHF. The CDR3 DNA sequence: TGTGCCAGCTCACCACACGTCGGAGGGAATCAGCCCCAGCATTTT.

This chain connects TRBV7-2 to TRBJ1-2; the match to TRBD1 covers 8 bases. The V segment lost 1 base and the J segment 3 bases; nucleotides outside the gene matches: 7. This CDR3 has 16 amino acids. Germline V gene data show CDR1 as SGHTA and CDR2 as FQGNSA. In nucleotides, the CDR3 is TGTGCCAGCAGCTTAGGGGGGCAGGGGGCGGACTATGGCTACACCTTC. Translating gives CASSLGGQGADYGYTF. The whole variable domain, remainder taken from reference TRBV7-2 and TRBJ1-2, is GAGVSQSPSNKVTEKGKDVELRCDPISGHTALYWYRQSLGQGLEFLIYFQGNSAPDKSGLPSDRFSAERTGGSVSTLTIQRTQQEDSAVYLCASSLGGQGADYGYTFGSGTRLTVV.

V gene TRBV2 combines with J gene TRBJ2-7, with 10 bases aligning to TRBD2. J was trimmed by 2 bases and V by 6 bases; bases with no gene match: 1. The CDR3 length is 13 residues. Germline values: CDR1 SNHLY, CDR2 FYNNEI. The CDR3 is CASRTSGAYEQYV. The CDR3 region has the DNA TGTGCCAGCAGAACTAGCGGGGCCTACGAGCAGTACGTC.

The gene calls are TRBV10-3 and TRBJ2-3; 14 bases fit TRBD2. Per the germline V gene, CDR1 is ENHRY and CDR2 is SYGVKD. The CDR3 loop spans 15 amino acids. V dropped 5 bases and J dropped 5; count of bases not matched to a gene: 3. The CDR3 DNA reads TGTGCCATCAGTCCCGGACTAGCGGGGGGAGATACGCAGTATTTT. This gives the protein CAISPGLAGGDTQYF.

This chain uses TRBV7-9 with TRBJ2-1; weak D call: TRBD1 (5 bases). Trimming removed 5 bases from V and 0 bases from J, with 11 bases in between. This CDR3 spans 15 amino acids. Germline V gene sequence: CDR1 SEHNR, CDR2 FQNEAQ (reference sequence). The CDR3 DNA sequence: TGTGCCAGCAGCCCCCGACAGAGCTCCTACAATGAGCAGTTCTTC. This codes for CASSPRQSSYNEQFF.

The chain combines TRBV19 with TRBJ1-5, with D possibly being TRBD1 (6 bases). V shed 5 bases and J shed 7 bases, with 15 bases lying between them. Germline CDR1 and CDR2: LNHDA and SQIVND (reference sequence). The CDR3 totals 14 residues. The CDR3 sequence: CASSYGTGSQPQHF. The DNA for the CDR3 is TGTGCCAGTAGTTACGGCACAGGGTCACAGCCCCAGCATTTT.

V is TRBV5-1 and J is TRBJ2-3; 9 positions match TRBD2. V shed 4 bases and J 0 bases; nucleotides not matched to a gene: 9. This CDR3 region has 17 residues. Germline values: CDR1 SGHRS, CDR2 YFSETQ. CDR3 protein: CASSREGLARSTDTQYF. In DNA, the CDR3 is TGCGCCAGCAGCCGAGAAGGACTAGCGAGAAGCACAGATACGCAGTATTTT.

This chain's CDR3 is CAIRSVGENTEAFF. DNA of the CDR3: TGTGCCATCAGATCTGTCGGGGAGAACACTGAAGCTTTCTTT. J is TRBJ1-1 and V is TRBV10-3; no clear D gene. The V gene's germline CDR1 is ENHRY and CDR2 SYGVKD. Trimming took off 6 bases at V and 1 base at J, with 12 bases between the two ends. The CDR3 has 14 residues.

The J gene is TRBJ2-5, the V gene TRBV6-5; D is possibly TRBD1 (6 bases). V was clipped by 2 bases and J by 2 bases, with 12 bases between them. This CDR3 is built from 15 residues. Germline-derived CDR1 and CDR2 are MNHEY and SVGAGI. CDR3 bases: TGTGCCAGCAGTTACCTAAGACAGGAGCAAGAGACCCAGTACTTC. Its protein is CASSYLRQEQETQYF.

V and J are TRBV28 and TRBJ2-1, with D possibly matching TRBD1 (5 bases). The V gene's germline CDR1 is MDHEN and CDR2 SYDVKM. V was trimmed by 7 bases and J by 9 bases, leaving 13 bases between them. This CDR3 has 12 amino acids. The CDR3: CASTIQGVEQFF. CDR3 DNA: TGTGCCAGCACCATCCAGGGCGTTGAGCAGTTCTTC.

This chain joins TRBV19 and TRBJ1-5, with D unresolved. The CDR3 length is 16 residues. Trimming shortened V by 4 bases and J by 5 bases, and 18 bases separated the two germline ends. CDR1 LNHDA and CDR2 SQIVND come from the germline V gene (reference sequence). CDR3 in amino acids: CASSTGYLRLDQPQHF. The CDR3 DNA sequence: TGTGCCAGTAGTACTGGGTACTTGCGGTTGGATCAGCCCCAGCATTTT.

The gene calls are TRBV7-9 and TRBJ2-1, with 9 positions matching TRBD2. Germline CDR1 is SEHNR and CDR2 is FQNEAQ (reference sequence). With 5 bases clipped from V and 8 bases from J, the junction kept 13 bases outside the gene matches. The CDR3 runs 16 residues. CDR3 coding DNA: TGTGCCAGCAGCACAGGGGCGGGAGGGACCCCCTATGAGCAGTTCTTC. Protein sequence: CASSTGAGGTPYEQFF.

The chain recombines TRBV4-2 with TRBJ2-7, with D possibly being TRBD1 (6 bases). This CDR3 is 17 amino acids long. V lost 3 bases and J 0 bases, leaving 18 bases between the germline ends. The germline V gene has CDR1 LGHNA and CDR2 YNFKEQ. CDR3 nucleotides: TGTGCCAGCAGCCAGGCTCCGACAGGTTCGGCCTCCTACGAGCAGTACTTC. It encodes CASSQAPTGSASYEQYF.

The chain combines TRBV9 with TRBJ2-2, with TRBD2 matching 7 bases. The CDR3 spans 16 residues. The J segment lost 4 bases and the V segment lost 1 base, leaving 7 bases of the junction unmatched. Per the germline V gene, CDR1 is SGDLS and CDR2 is YYNGEE. CDR3 amino acids: CASSVFSSGVTGELFF. DNA for the CDR3: TGTGCCAGCAGCGTATTCTCCAGCGGGGTCACCGGGGAGCTGTTTTTT.

This sequence joins TRBV7-9 and TRBJ1-6, with 9 bases matching TRBD1. Germline CDR1 and CDR2: SEHNR and FQNEAQ (reference sequence). With V trimmed by 7 bases and J by 9 bases, 10 bases remained unmatched. The CDR3 is made up of 15 amino acids. The CDR3: CASTKGGTGFSPLHF. The CDR3 nucleotides are TGTGCCAGCACAAAGGGTGGGACAGGGTTTTCACCCCTCCACTTT.